Listed below are T cell receptor beta chains from one sample, sequenced in a study of PD-L1 blockade in urothelial cancer. The data were produced by immunoSEQ multiplex PCR, yet TCRdb's version contains in-frame clones alone and is incomplete. This sample carries over 70,000 clones, over 65% of them seen once, and the ten largest clones take over 7.5%. The sequences come from PBMCs, collected around atezolizumab (anti-PD-L1) treatment. These receptors all come from a man between 70 and 80 years old with urothelial cancer. Each CDR3 is given with its conserved first and last residue. Each record gives: J gene, clone size, V gene, D gene, CDR3 DNA, CDR3 protein. A D gene is named only where the DNA matches it firmly. Clone size is stated in some rows and not others, as once, few, many or a class when expanded.

>TRBJ1-2|NA|TRBV7-8|TRBD1
TGTGCCAGCAGCCACAGGGGCCCGGACTATGGCTACACCTTC
CASSHRGPDYGYTF
>TRBJ2-5|NA|TRBV12-5|TRBD2
TGTGCTAGTGGTTTAGGGACTAGCGGGGGGGGAGAGACCCAGTACTTC
CASGLGTSGGGETQYF
>TRBJ1-5|NA|TRBV19|NA
TGTGCCAGTAGTCCATCACTTGGGCCCCAGCATTTT
CASSPSLGPQHF
>TRBJ2-7|NA|TRBV20-1|NA
TGCAGTGCAGGGGAACCCTACGAGCAGTACTTC
CSAGEPYEQYF
>TRBJ2-7|NA|TRBV19|TRBD2
TGTGCCAGTAGTATTATGGCGGGGGACCTCTCCTACGAGCAGTACTTC
CASSIMAGDLSYEQYF
>TRBJ2-1|NA|TRBV5-1|TRBD2
TGCGCCAGCAGCCGTAGCGGGAGGCCCTCCTACAATGAGCAGTTCTTC
CASSRSGRPSYNEQFF
>TRBJ1-6|NA|TRBV5-1|NA
TGCGCCAGCAGCTTGGACAGACAGGAGAATAATTCACCCCTCCACTTT
CASSLDRQENNSPLHF
>TRBJ1-2|NA|TRBV6-5|NA
TGTGCCAGCAGTTACTCGTCACGACAGAACTATGGCTACACCTTC
CASSYSSRQNYGYTF
>TRBJ1-2|NA|TRBV27|NA
TGTGCCAGCAGACCTCCGGGAGCGAAGGGCTACACCTTC
CASRPPGAKGYTF
>TRBJ2-7|few|TRBV30|TRBD1
TGTGCCTCAAACTCCGGGACAGGTGACGAGCAGTACTTC
CASNSGTGDEQYF
>TRBJ1-3|NA|TRBV5-1|TRBD1
TGCGCCAGCGGAGAACAGGGGGTGGGCTCTGGAAACACCATATATTTT
CASGEQGVGSGNTIYF
>TRBJ1-3|NA|TRBV30|NA
TGTGCCTGGAGCTCAGGGGTTGGAAACACCATATATTTT
CAWSSGVGNTIYF
>TRBJ2-3|NA|TRBV1|NA
TGCACCAGCAGCCAAGAAGTGAAGAGGCCCAACACAGATACGCAGTATTTT
CTSSQEVKRPNTDTQYF
>TRBJ1-1|NA|TRBV29-1|TRBD1
TGCAGCGTTTCAGGACAGGGAGGGTGGGACACTGAAGCTTTCTTT
CSVSGQGGWDTEAFF
>TRBJ1-2|NA|TRBV6-1|TRBD1
TGTGCCAGCAGTGGACAGGGAAACTATGGCTACACCTTC
CASSGQGNYGYTF
>TRBJ1-1|NA|TRBV4-3|NA
TGCGCCAGCAGCCAAGATTCAGGGGCCGAAGCTTTCTTT
CASSQDSGAEAFF
>TRBJ1-5|NA|TRBV18|NA
TGTGCCAGCTCACCCGCTTGGGCTAGCAATCAGCCCCAGCATTTT
CASSPAWASNQPQHF
>TRBJ2-7|NA|TRBV7-3|NA
TGTGCCAGCAGCTTAACAGCGGGGACAGGCGAGCAGTACTTC
CASSLTAGTGEQYF
>TRBJ1-4|NA|TRBV5-6|TRBD1
TGTGCCAGCAGCCTACCAGACAGGGGCGAAAAACTGTTTTTT
CASSLPDRGEKLFF
>TRBJ2-2|NA|TRBV5-5|TRBD1
TGTGCCAGCAGCTTGACAGGGGAGAACACCGGGGAGCTGTTTTTT
CASSLTGENTGELFF
>TRBJ2-3|NA|TRBV9|TRBD1
TGTGCCAGCAGCGTAGTCAACAGGGGCGATACGCAGTATTTT
CASSVVNRGDTQYF
>TRBJ2-3|NA|TRBV6-5|NA
TGTGCCAGCAGTTACTCGAAGCTTCGGGATACGCAGTATTTT
CASSYSKLRDTQYF
>TRBJ2-5|NA|TRBV5-6|TRBD1
TGTGCCAGCAGCTCTTACCTGACAGGGAAAGAGACCCAGTACTTC
CASSSYLTGKETQYF
>TRBJ2-1|NA|TRBV19|NA
TGTGCCAGTAGTCGGGGGAACCGGCCCTACAATGAGCAGTTCTTC
CASSRGNRPYNEQFF
>TRBJ2-5|NA|TRBV9|TRBD1
TGTGCCAGCAGCCCGGGACAGTTAAAAGAGACCCAGTACTTC
CASSPGQLKETQYF
>TRBJ2-4|once|TRBV10-2|NA
TGCGCCAGCAGTGAAGACGGGACACGACTCATTCAGTACTTC
CASSEDGTRLIQYF
>TRBJ1-3|NA|TRBV19|TRBD1
TGTGCCAGCAGCAAAAGTCACCAGCTACAGGGGGGAATTCATGGAAACACCATATATTTT
CASSKSHQLQGGIHGNTIYF
>TRBJ2-3|NA|TRBV5-4|NA
TGTGCCAGCAGCAACCGCAGGGACTGGAGCACAGATACGCAGTATTTT
CASSNRRDWSTDTQYF
>TRBJ2-1|NA|TRBV20-1|NA
TGCAGTGCCCCCGTAAGGGGGGAGCAGTTCTTC
CSAPVRGEQFF
>TRBJ2-5|few|TRBV14|TRBD1
TGTGCCAGCAGCCAAAACAGGGGGTATCGAGAGACCCAGTACTTC
CASSQNRGYRETQYF
>TRBJ2-1|NA|TRBV4-2|TRBD1
TGTGCCAGCAGCCAAGCCAGGACAGGGCTGAACAATGAGCAGTTCTTC
CASSQARTGLNNEQFF
>TRBJ1-2|NA|TRBV11-2|TRBD1
TGTGCCAGCAGCTCCGCGACAGGGTACTATGGCTACACCTTC
CASSSATGYYGYTF
>TRBJ2-7|NA|TRBV6-1|NA
TGTACCAAACCGGGTCGTATAACGGGCTACGAGCAGTACTTC
CTKPGRITGYEQYF
>TRBJ2-3|NA|TRBV6-5|NA
TGTGCCAGCAGAGTGGACATCGCAGATACGCAGTATTTT
CASRVDIADTQYF
>TRBJ1-5|few|TRBV19|NA
TGTGCCAGTAGTACGGACACTTCAGGAGATCAGCCCCAGCATTTT
CASSTDTSGDQPQHF
>TRBJ2-1|NA|TRBV2|TRBD2
TGTGCCAGCAGTGGGGGGACTAGCGGCTCCTACAATGAGCAGTTCTTC
CASSGGTSGSYNEQFF
>TRBJ2-5|NA|TRBV4-1|NA
TGCGCCAGCAGCCAAGATAGGGGCTATCCCCAAGAGACCCAGTACTTC
CASSQDRGYPQETQYF
>TRBJ2-7|NA|TRBV6-6|TRBD1
TGTGCCAGCAGCCCCACGGGACAGGGGGCGGGAGAGCAGTACTTC
CASSPTGQGAGEQYF
>TRBJ2-1|NA|TRBV5-4|NA
TGTGCCAGCAGCTTGGAACTAGGTTCCTACAATGAGCAGTTCTTC
CASSLELGSYNEQFF
>TRBJ1-4|NA|TRBV5-1|TRBD1
TGCGCCAGCAGCAGACAGGGGACTGCAACTAATGAAAAACTGTTTTTT
CASSRQGTATNEKLFF
>TRBJ1-2|NA|TRBV30|TRBD1
TGTGCCTGGAGCGCGGGACAGGAGTCTAATAACTATGGCTACACCTTC
CAWSAGQESNNYGYTF
>TRBJ1-1|few|TRBV15|NA
TGTGCCACCAGCAGAGGGGCAAGAATCATGAACACTGAAGCTTTCTTT
CATSRGARIMNTEAFF
>TRBJ1-3|NA|TRBV11-2|NA
TGTGCCAGCAGCCCTGAACCGAGCTCTGGAAACACCATATATTTT
CASSPEPSSGNTIYF
>TRBJ2-6|NA|TRBV6-6|NA
TGTGCCGGCGGGTCTGGGGCCAACGTCCTGACTTTC
CAGGSGANVLTF
>TRBJ2-5|once|TRBV9|TRBD2
TGTGCCAGCAGCGTAGGCGGGGGGGAGACCCAGTACTTC
CASSVGGGETQYF
>TRBJ2-7|once|TRBV5-5|NA
TGTGCCAGCAGCTTGGGGGTTAGCGGATTATACGAGCAGTACTTC
CASSLGVSGLYEQYF
>TRBJ2-1|NA|TRBV10-3|NA
TGTGCCATCAGTGAGATTGGGGGCGCATTGAATGAGCAGTTCTTC
CAISEIGGALNEQFF
>TRBJ2-3|NA|TRBV30|NA
TGTGCCTGGAGTGTACTTGGGGGCGGACGAGTAGATACGCAGTATTTT
CAWSVLGGGRVDTQYF
>TRBJ2-5|NA|TRBV9|TRBD2
TGTGCCAGCAGCGTAGCTGCTAGCGGGGGGGCCCAAGAGACCCAGTACTTC
CASSVAASGGAQETQYF
>TRBJ2-7|once|TRBV5-1|TRBD1
TGCGCCAGCAGCCAGGACCCGGGACAGGAAGGGTACGAGCAGTACTTC
CASSQDPGQEGYEQYF
>TRBJ2-1|NA|TRBV5-1|NA
TGCGCCAGCAGCTTGGGAGGGGGGGCGTCTTTTAATGAGCAGTTCTTC
CASSLGGGASFNEQFF
>TRBJ2-2|NA|TRBV5-1|NA
TGCGCCAGCAGCCCCGGACAGCCATCGACCACCGGGGAGCTGTTTTTT
CASSPGQPSTTGELFF
>TRBJ2-7|once|TRBV12-1|NA
TGTGCCAGCAGCTACTTTACTAGCGGGAGTATCGACGAGCAGTACTTC
CASSYFTSGSIDEQYF